This T cell receptor (beta chain) was sequenced in a study of regulatory T cells in long-lasting Graves disease. V gave up 7 bases and J gave up 2 bases, with 21 bases separating them. Germline CDR1 MNHNS, CDR2 SASEGT. This CDR3 has 17 amino acids. Through Arm-PCR of CDR3 regions and iRepertoire HTBI primers, TCR beta libraries were built. Using its own MiXCR run on the multiplex PCR reads, TCRdb lists one record per CDR3 protein. The sample records roughly 250,000 distinct CDR3 sequences, around a sixth being singletons. This clonotype was seen at least ten times. The time point was: newly diagnosed GD, antithyroid drugs for less than 3 months. PBMC-derived RNA was used for the TCR library. One endocrinology department in Xi'an, China, was where patients came from. This same sample was also taken into another study, of T cells in Graves' hyperthyroidism and ophthalmopathy.

The material was peripheral blood mononuclear cells (PBMCs), obtained at new diagnosis, from a patient treated with antithyroid drugs. V usage is TRBV6-1 and J usage is TRBJ1-5; D is possibly TRBD1 (6 bases). This receptor was obtained from a woman aged 30 to 39 with Graves disease. The CDR3 sequence is CASIIFMGGRGNQPQHF. The DNA of the CDR3 is TGTGCCAGCATTATTTTCATGGGGGGCCGGGGCAATCAGCCCCAGCATTTT.